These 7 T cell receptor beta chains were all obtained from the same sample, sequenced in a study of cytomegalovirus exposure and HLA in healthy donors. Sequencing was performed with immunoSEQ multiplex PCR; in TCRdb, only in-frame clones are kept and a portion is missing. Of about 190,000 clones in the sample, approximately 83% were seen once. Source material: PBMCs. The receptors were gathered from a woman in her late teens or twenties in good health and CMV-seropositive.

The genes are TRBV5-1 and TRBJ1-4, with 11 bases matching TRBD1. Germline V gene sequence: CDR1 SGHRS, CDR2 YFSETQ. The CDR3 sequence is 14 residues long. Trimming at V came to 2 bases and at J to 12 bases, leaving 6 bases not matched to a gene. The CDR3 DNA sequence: TGCGCCAGCAGCTTAGGACAGGGGGCAGGGGAACTGTTTTTT. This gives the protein CASSLGQGAGELFF.

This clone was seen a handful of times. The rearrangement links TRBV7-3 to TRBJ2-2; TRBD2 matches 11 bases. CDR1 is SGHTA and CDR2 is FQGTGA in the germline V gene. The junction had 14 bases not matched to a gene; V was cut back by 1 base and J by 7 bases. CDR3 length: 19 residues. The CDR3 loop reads CASSLMPSGGPRGGGELFF. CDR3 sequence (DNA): TGTGCCAGCAGCTTAATGCCTAGCGGGGGGCCCCGTGGGGGCGGGGAGCTGTTTTTT.

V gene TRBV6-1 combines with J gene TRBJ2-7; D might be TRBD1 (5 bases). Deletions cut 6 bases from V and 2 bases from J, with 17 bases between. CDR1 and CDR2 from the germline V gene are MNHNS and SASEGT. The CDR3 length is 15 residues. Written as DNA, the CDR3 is TGTGCCAGCAGATTTAACCAGGGCAACCCCTACGAGCAGTACTTC. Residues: CASRFNQGNPYEQYF.

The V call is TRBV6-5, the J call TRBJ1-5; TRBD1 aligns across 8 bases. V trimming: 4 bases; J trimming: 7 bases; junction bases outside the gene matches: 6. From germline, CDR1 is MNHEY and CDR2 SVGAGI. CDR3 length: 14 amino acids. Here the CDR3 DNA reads TGTGCCAGCAGTTCCACAGGGGGGGGGCAGCCCCAGCATTTT. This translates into CASSSTGGGQPQHF.

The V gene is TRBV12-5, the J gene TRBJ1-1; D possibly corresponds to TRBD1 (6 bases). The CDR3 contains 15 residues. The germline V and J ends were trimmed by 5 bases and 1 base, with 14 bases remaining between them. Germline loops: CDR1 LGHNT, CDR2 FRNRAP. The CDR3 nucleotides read TGTGCTAGTGGTCAGGACCAGGACAGGAACACTGAAGCTTTCTTT. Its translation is CASGQDQDRNTEAFF.

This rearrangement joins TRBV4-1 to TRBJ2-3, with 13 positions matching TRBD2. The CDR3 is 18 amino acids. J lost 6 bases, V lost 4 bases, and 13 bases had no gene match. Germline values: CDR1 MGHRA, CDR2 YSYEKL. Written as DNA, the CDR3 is TGCGCCAGCAGCCTCATCCTCGGACTAGCGGGGGACTCTGATACGCAGTATTTT. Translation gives CASSLILGLAGDSDTQYF.

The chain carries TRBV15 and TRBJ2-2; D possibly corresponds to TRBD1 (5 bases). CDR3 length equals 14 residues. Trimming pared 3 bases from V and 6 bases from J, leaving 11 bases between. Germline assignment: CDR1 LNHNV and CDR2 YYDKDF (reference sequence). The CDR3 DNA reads TGTGCCACCAGCAGGATACAGGTCCCCGGGGAGCTGTTTTTT. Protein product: CATSRIQVPGELFF.